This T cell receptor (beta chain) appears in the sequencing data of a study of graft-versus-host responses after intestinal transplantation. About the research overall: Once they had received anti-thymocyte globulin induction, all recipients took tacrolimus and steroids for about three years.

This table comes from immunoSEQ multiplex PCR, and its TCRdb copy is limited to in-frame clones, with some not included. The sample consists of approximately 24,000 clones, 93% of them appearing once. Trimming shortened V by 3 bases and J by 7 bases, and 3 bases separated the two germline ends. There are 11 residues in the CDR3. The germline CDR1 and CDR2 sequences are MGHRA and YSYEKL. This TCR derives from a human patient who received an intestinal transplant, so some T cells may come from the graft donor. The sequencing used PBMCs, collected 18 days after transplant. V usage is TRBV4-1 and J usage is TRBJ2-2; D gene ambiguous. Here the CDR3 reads CASSQGGELFF. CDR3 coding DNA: TGCGCCAGCAGCCAGGGCGGGGAGCTGTTTTTT.